Below, one T cell receptor beta chain is given with its context. This record comes from a study of control samples from healthy donors and cancer patients. The CDR3 extends over 14 amino acids. V dropped 4 bases and J dropped 4 bases, with 10 bases sitting between them. The germline V gene has CDR1 SNHLY and CDR2 FYNNEI. The table came from immunoSEQ multiplex PCR; TCRdb's copy has only in-frame clones and leaves some out. The top ten clones hold about a sixth of a sample with some 44,000 clones, around 70% of them seen once. The receptor comes from a male donor with melanoma. The chain joins TRBV2 to TRBJ1-4; D possibly corresponds to TRBD1 (5 bases). Sequencing input: formalin-fixed, paraffin-embedded tissue. The CDR3 sequence: CASSADRFNEKLFF. In DNA, the CDR3 is TGTGCCAGCAGTGCCGACAGATTTAATGAAAAACTGTTTTTT.